These 24 T cell receptor beta chains share one sample of origin, sequenced in a study of blood T cells in healthy people across ages. Alongside a J-beta primer mix, a sample-barcoded 5' primer served in a second PCR lasting 7 to 11 cycles. TCRdb fed the 5' RACE reads into MiXCR, producing one record per CDR3 protein. The sample yields 800,000 or so distinct CDR3 sequences, about half seen once. The sequencing sample was made of blood. The receptors here all came from a man older than 75 in good health.

The table lists this clonotype with many counts. This sequence joins TRBV29-1 and TRBJ2-7, with D perhaps TRBD1 (6 bases). V dropped 5 bases and J dropped 3 bases, with 20 bases sitting between them. The CDR3 covers 15 residues. CDR1 and CDR2 (germline): SQVTM, ANQGSEA. The DNA of the CDR3 is TGCAGCGTTTCGGGTCCCGGGACACCGTTCTACGAGCAGTACTTC. Translation: CSVSGPGTPFYEQYF.

This chain links TRBV7-3 with TRBJ2-1; 7 bases are shared with TRBD2. Germline V gene sequence: CDR1 SGHTA, CDR2 FQGTGA. This CDR3 has 14 amino acids. Trimming at V came to 5 bases and at J to 10 bases, leaving 11 bases not matched to a gene. For the CDR3, the DNA is TGTGCCAGCAGCGGGGACTACGCTGCACGCGAGCAGTTCTTC. Its protein is CASSGDYAAREQFF.

The chain is built from TRBV4-1 and TRBJ1-6; TRBD1 agrees at 7 bases. Trimming removed 10 bases from V and 2 bases from J; junction bases left unmatched: 8. The germline V gene has CDR1 MGHRA and CDR2 YSYEKL. CDR3 length equals 15 residues. DNA of the CDR3: TGCGCCACCCTAGGGAGGGGGCCCTATAATTCACCCCTCCACTTT. Translating gives CATLGRGPYNSPLHF.

The chain combines TRBV28 with TRBJ1-4; D ambiguous. V lost 7 bases, J lost 10 bases, and 22 bases lay in between. CDR3 length equals 15 residues. Germline assignment: CDR1 MDHEN and CDR2 SYDVKM. The CDR3 region is CASIRWTDRGGKLFF. The CDR3 DNA reads as TGTGCCAGCATTAGATGGACCGACCGAGGAGGAAAACTGTTTTTT.

The CDR3 DNA reads TGTGCCAGCAGTAACGGGGGGGATAACTATGGCTACACCTTC. This gives the protein CASSNGGDNYGYTF. The rearrangement joins TRBV6-5 to TRBJ1-2; TRBD1 might be the D (5 bases). The V gene's germline CDR1 is MNHEY and CDR2 SVGAGI. This CDR3 is 14 amino acids long. V dropped 5 bases and J dropped 1 base, with 11 bases sitting between them.

Note on this clonotype: Mismatch with germline at one junction end may stem from a read error. This chain connects TRBV14 to TRBJ2-7, with 10 bases lining up with TRBD2. The J call is uncertain, as TRBJ2-5 better fits the DNA end. The CDR3 consists of 16 residues. The germline gives CDR1 SGHDN, CDR2 FVKESK. The CDR3, as DNA: TGTGCGAGCAGCCAGGAGCGCCTAGCGGGGGTAGAGACCCAGTACTTC. Amino acid sequence: CASSQERLAGVETQYF.

This clonotype turned up a few times. The J gene is TRBJ2-7, the V gene TRBV29-1; 10 positions agree with TRBD2. CDR3 length: 13 residues. Looked up from germline, CDR1 is SQVTM and CDR2 is ANQGSEA. V lost 7 bases and J lost 2; bases outside the gene matches: 5. CDR3 nucleotide sequence: TGCAGCGCGAGACTAGCGGGCCCCTACGAGCAGTACTTC. It specifies CSARLAGPYEQYF.

This chain joins TRBV18 and TRBJ1-1; TRBD1 agrees at 8 bases. The CDR3 runs 14 residues. V lost 3 bases to trimming and J lost 3 bases; unmatched junction nucleotides: 3. Germline V lookup: CDR1 KGHSH, CDR2 LQKENI. CDR3 sequence: CASSPQGADTEAFF. Here the CDR3 DNA reads TGTGCCAGCTCACCGCAGGGGGCCGACACTGAAGCTTTCTTT.

The V gene is TRBV12-3 or TRBV12-4, the J gene TRBJ2-5; D may be TRBD1 (6 bases). Trimming left V 3 bases short and J 5 bases short, with 13 bases between. This CDR3 contains 14 residues. The CDR3 DNA reads TGTGCCAGCAGTTTGCAACAGGGTGGGGAGACCCAGTACTTC. It yields the protein CASSLQQGGETQYF.

V is TRBV7-9 and J is TRBJ2-1, with 7 nucleotides matching TRBD2. Germline lookup yields CDR1 SEHNR and CDR2 FQNEAQ (reference sequence). The length of the CDR3 is 15 residues. The ends lost 2 bases at V and 9 bases at J; junction bases unmatched: 10. CDR3 DNA sequence: TGTGCCAGCAGCTTATATGGCGGGAGTATAACTGAGCAGTTCTTC. This encodes CASSLYGGSITEQFF.

This clonotype was seen just once. The J gene is TRBJ2-2, the V gene TRBV12-3 or TRBV12-4; 9 bases match TRBD1. V was pared by 5 bases and J by 2 bases, with 3 bases of the junction left unmatched. The CDR3 sequence is 15 residues long. For the CDR3, the DNA is TGTGCCAGCAGTATCACAGGGGGCAACACCGGGGAGCTGTTTTTT. It specifies CASSITGGNTGELFF.

The V call is TRBV4-2, the J call TRBJ2-1; D could derive from TRBD1 or TRBD2 (5 bases each). The CDR3 runs to 18 residues. With 0 bases removed from V and 0 bases from J, the gap between germline ends came to 15 bases. Looked up from germline, CDR1 is LGHNA and CDR2 is YNFKEQ. CDR3: CASSQDGASVISYNEQFF. The CDR3 DNA sequence: TGTGCCAGCAGCCAAGACGGGGCCAGCGTGATCTCCTACAATGAGCAGTTCTTC.

The table lists this clonotype with a few counts. The V gene is TRBV4-1, the J gene TRBJ2-1; 8 nucleotides align to TRBD2. Losses at the gene ends were 5 bases for V and 3 bases for J; bases not matched to a gene: 3. The CDR3 runs 14 residues. Germline V gene lookup returns CDR1 MGHRA and CDR2 YSYEKL. The CDR3 reads CASSLREVYNEQFF. As DNA, the CDR3 is TGCGCCAGCAGCTTGCGGGAGGTCTACAATGAGCAGTTCTTC.

This sequence joins TRBV7-2 and TRBJ2-5; TRBD2 aligns across 7 bases. Germline lookup yields CDR1 SGHTA and CDR2 FQGNSA. Trimming at V came to 1 base and at J to 11 bases, leaving 13 bases not matched to a gene. CDR3 length: 15 residues. CDR3 in amino acids: CASSLEPSGSHQQYF. The CDR3 DNA is TGTGCCAGCAGCTTAGAGCCTAGCGGCAGCCACCAGCAGTACTTC.

The rearrangement links TRBV12-3 or TRBV12-4 to TRBJ2-6, with 7 bases fitting TRBD1. J lost 2 bases, V lost 2 bases, and 3 bases had no gene match. The length of the CDR3 is 16 residues. The chain's CDR3 is CASSLNRGAGANVLTF. The CDR3 nucleotides read TGTGCCAGCAGTTTAAACAGGGGTGCTGGGGCCAACGTCCTGACTTTC.

V and J are TRBV24-1 and TRBJ2-3, with 7 bases that match TRBD2. CDR1 is KGHDR and CDR2 is SFDVKD in the germline V gene. After removal of 3 bases from V and 3 bases from J, the junction contained 5 bases not matched to a gene. This CDR3 spans 15 amino acids. CDR3 loop: CATSDASGITDTQYF. The CDR3 region has the DNA TGTGCCACCAGTGATGCGAGCGGGATAACAGATACGCAGTATTTT.

As concerns this clonotype: This may be a read error, as it is one base from a much larger clone. The V and J genes are TRBV5-1 and TRBJ2-5; a weak D match, TRBD2 (5 bases). From germline, CDR1 is SGHRS and CDR2 YFSETQ. This CDR3 is built from 13 residues. CDR3 residues: CASSTGVQETQCF. CDR3 coding DNA: TGCGCCAGCAGTACCGGGGTCCAAGAGACCCAGTGCTTC.

This clonotype was observed many times. One end of the junction varies from germline; a read error may be responsible. The CDR3, as DNA: TGTGCTAGCAGCTCCACGGGGGGGGCCCAAGTCGCCCAGTACTTC. Amino acids: CASSSTGGAQVAQYF. V and J are TRBV7-7 and TRBJ2-5; 8 bases line up with TRBD2. In germline, CDR1 is SSHAT, CDR2 FNYEAQ (reference sequence). There are 15 residues in the CDR3.

This clonotype has only one observation. The chain recombines TRBV20-1 with TRBJ1-6; D call uncertain. Deletions cut 6 bases from V and 0 bases from J, with 12 bases between. The CDR3 spans 15 residues. In germline, CDR1 is DFQATT, CDR2 SNEGSKA (reference sequence). The CDR3: CSAGYKSSYNSPLHF. The CDR3, as DNA: TGCAGTGCCGGATACAAGAGCTCCTATAATTCACCCCTCCACTTT.

This clonotype was recorded a few times. The J gene is TRBJ2-7, the V gene TRBV3-1, with a tentative D call TRBD2 (5 bases). The V end was cut by 5 bases, the J end by 6 bases, with 14 bases between. CDR1 LGHDT and CDR2 YNNKEL come from the germline V gene (reference sequence). The CDR3 length is 13 residues. CDR3 DNA sequence: TGTGCCAGCAGCTCCCTAGCAACCGGCGAGCAGTACTTC. This codes for CASSSLATGEQYF.

This clonotype was counted between two and nine times. V gene TRBV10-3 combines with J gene TRBJ1-2; D not certain. Germline V gene sequence: CDR1 ENHRY, CDR2 SYGVKD. The CDR3 loop spans 12 amino acids. Between the trimmed V and J ends, which lost 6 bases and 5 bases, there was a span of 10 bases. In DNA, the CDR3 is TGTGCCATCAGGCCAGGAGATTATGGCTACACCTTC. This encodes CAIRPGDYGYTF.

The chain is built from TRBV27 and TRBJ1-2; no clear D. The V gene lost 2 bases and the J gene lost 2 bases, with 9 bases spanning the gap. CDR1 and CDR2 (germline): MNHEY, SMNVEV (reference sequence). This CDR3 is built from 14 residues. DNA for the CDR3: TGTGCCAGCAGTTTAGGTAACAGAAACTATGGCTACACCTTC. Translating it yields CASSLGNRNYGYTF.

On this clonotype itself: The junction and the germline gene differ at one end; a read error may be behind it. This chain uses TRBV5-1 with TRBJ2-3; 9 bases fit TRBD1. The CDR3 covers 16 residues. Germline V gives CDR1 SGHRS, CDR2 YFSETQ. CDR3 in amino acids: CASSLGGTGSADTRYF. The CDR3 DNA reads TGCGCCAGCAGCCTGGGAGGGACAGGGAGCGCAGATACGCGGTATTTT.

CDR3 nucleotides: TGTGCCAGCAGTTTAGGTGGAAGGCCGGTTTACGAGCAGTACTTC. Translation: CASSLGGRPVYEQYF. The rearrangement links TRBV28 to TRBJ2-4; D is undetermined. The J call is uncertain, as TRBJ2-7 better fits the DNA end. Germline loops: CDR1 MDHEN, CDR2 SYDVKM. This CDR3 comprises 15 residues.